Included here is one TCR beta chain sequence, with context. The data derive from a study of blood T cell repertoires in COVID-19. Clones were sequenced by immunoSEQ multiplex PCR, and TCRdb holds only the in-frame ones, with some missing. The table includes around 480,000 clones, around 90% detected once. Sequencing input: PBMCs or T cells enriched from blood (not recorded which). The origin of this receptor is a woman between 18 and 29 years old who had recovered from COVID-19.

CDR3 DNA: TGTGCCACCAGCGGAGGGACTTCGTCCTACGAGCAGTACTTC. It translates to CATSGGTSSYEQYF. V is TRBV15 and J is TRBJ2-7, with D possibly being TRBD2 (6 bases). V shed 5 bases and J shed 1 base, with 12 bases lying between them. CDR3 length equals 14 residues. Per the germline V gene, CDR1 is LNHNV and CDR2 is YYDKDF (reference sequence).